This is a list of T cell receptor beta chains from one sample in a study of T cell repertoires in aging, cancer and after chemotherapy. TCRdb processed the multiplex PCR reads anew with MiXCR; each CDR3 protein has one entry. The sample records roughly 5,700 distinct CDR3 sequences, 25% to 35% being singletons. The sequenced material came from blood. The origin of the receptors is a human donor with a solid tumor. The CDR3 runs from the conserved cysteine through the conserved F or W. The D gene is left open where the match is weak. For some rows the clone size is stated as once, few or many, or as a class when expanded; others skip it.

CASSLTSGQDGNEQFF TGTGCCAGCAGCTTAACCTCGGGACAGGATGGCAATGAGCAGTTCTTC TRBD1 medium-sized TRBJ2-1 TRBV7-6 16
CSVLAGGPGEQFF TGCAGCGTCTTAGCGGGAGGGCCAGGTGAGCAGTTCTTC TRBD2 once TRBJ2-1 TRBV29-1 13
CASSLTGGAYEQYF TGTGCCAGCAGCTTAACAGGGGGGGCCTACGAGCAGTACTTC NA NA TRBJ2-7 TRBV12-3/TRBV12-4 14
CASSGYRGQYTGELFF TGTGCCAGCAGCGGTTACAGGGGGCAGTACACCGGGGAGCTGTTTTTT TRBD1 medium-sized TRBJ2-2 TRBV5-4 16
CASSAPGTYEQYF TGTGCCAGCAGTGCCCCGGGGACCTACGAGCAGTACTTC NA medium-sized TRBJ2-7 TRBV6-5 13
CASSYLRTASGNTIYF TGTGCCAGCAGTTACCTTAGGACTGCCTCTGGAAACACCATATATTTT NA few TRBJ1-3 TRBV6-2/TRBV6-3 16
CASRLAGGTQYF TGTGCCAGCAGACTTGCCGGGGGGACCCAGTACTTC NA few TRBJ2-5 TRBV7-9 12
CASSLGDRERGYTF TGTGCCAGCAGTTTAGGTGACAGGGAGAGGGGCTACACCTTC TRBD1 NA TRBJ1-2 TRBV12-3/TRBV12-4 14
CASNTDRGRYEQYF TGTGCCAGCAATACGGACAGGGGGAGGTACGAGCAGTACTTC TRBD1 medium-sized TRBJ2-7 TRBV6-1 14
CASSIVPGNTGELFF TGTGCCAGTAGTATAGTACCAGGGAACACCGGGGAGCTGTTTTTT NA large TRBJ2-2 TRBV19 15
CASSGGQGRNTEAFF TGTGCCAGCAGCGGAGGACAGGGTCGTAACACTGAAGCTTTCTTT TRBD1 NA TRBJ1-1 TRBV5-6 15
CASSTPEGLAGYEQYF TGTGCCAGCTCAACTCCCGAGGGACTAGCGGGCTACGAGCAGTACTTC TRBD2 medium-sized TRBJ2-7 TRBV6-2/TRBV6-3 16
CASSLLAVISYNEQFF TGTGCCAGCAGCTTACTAGCGGTAATCTCCTACAATGAGCAGTTCTTC TRBD2 medium-sized TRBJ2-1 TRBV7-6 16
CASSPLSLDVSGANVLTF TGTGCCAGCAGTCCACTCTCCCTGGACGTCTCTGGGGCCAACGTCCTGACTTTC NA medium-sized TRBJ2-6 TRBV27 18
CSVLGLGEDKNIQYF TGCAGTGTGCTGGGTTTGGGGGAGGACAAAAACATTCAGTACTTC NA few TRBJ2-4 TRBV20-1 15
CATSVRDTQYF TGTGCCACCAGTGTTAGGGATACGCAGTATTTT NA NA TRBJ2-3 TRBV24-1 11
CASLRTSRADTQYF TGTGCCAGCCTTCGGACATCGCGGGCAGATACGCAGTATTTT NA medium-sized TRBJ2-3 TRBV6-6 14
CASTPRSGRSTDTQYF TGTGCCAGCACCCCCCGGAGCGGGAGATCGACAGATACGCAGTATTTT TRBD2 NA TRBJ2-3 TRBV11-1 16
CATEGTYNEQFF TGTGCCACAGAAGGCACATACAATGAGCAGTTCTTC NA few TRBJ2-1 TRBV24-1 12
CASSPPFFLREGAQHF TGTGCCAGCTCACCACCGTTTTTCCTACGTGAGGGAGCCCAGCATTTT NA NA TRBJ1-5 TRBV18 16
CASSQDSRRTDTQYF TGTGCCAGCAGCCAAGACAGCCGGAGGACAGATACGCAGTATTTT NA NA TRBJ2-3 TRBV14 15
CASSVVAGANVLTF TGTGCCAGCAGTGTGGTTGCTGGGGCCAACGTCCTGACTTTC NA NA TRBJ2-6 TRBV12-3/TRBV12-4 14
CASNEINRGAYEQYF TGTGCCAGCAATGAAATTAATCGTGGGGCCTACGAGCAGTACTTC NA few TRBJ2-7 TRBV27 15
CASRSSGREETQYF TGTGCCAGCAGATCTAGCGGGAGGGAAGAGACCCAGTACTTC TRBD2 NA TRBJ2-5 TRBV4-2 14
CASSPSLGGNQPQHF TGTGCCAGCAGCCCTTCATTGGGTGGGAATCAGCCCCAGCATTTT NA medium-sized TRBJ1-5 TRBV27 15
CASSVGQGGDGYTF TGTGCCAGTAGCGTTGGTCAAGGGGGCGATGGCTACACCTTC TRBD1 NA TRBJ1-2 TRBV19 14
CASTLQGEGLDQPQHF TGTGCCAGCACCCTACAGGGGGAAGGGCTCGATCAGCCCCAGCATTTT TRBD1 NA TRBJ1-5 TRBV6-5 16
CASRDPGQGSGANVLTF TGTGCCAGTAGGGACCCGGGACAGGGTTCTGGGGCCAACGTCCTGACTTTC TRBD1 medium-sized TRBJ2-6 TRBV19 17
CASSRAPEPQYF TGTGCCAGCAGCCGTGCCCCTGAGCCGCAGTATTTT NA medium-sized TRBJ2-3 TRBV6-6 12
CASSFAQENQPQHF TGTGCCAGCAGTTTTGCCCAAGAGAATCAGCCCCAGCATTTT NA NA TRBJ1-5 TRBV12-3/TRBV12-4 14
CASRFQGNSQPQHF TGTGCCAGCAGGTTTCAGGGTAACAGTCAGCCCCAGCATTTT NA medium-sized TRBJ1-5 TRBV12-3/TRBV12-4 14
CASSRSRPGLVGEQYF TGTGCCAGCTCACGAAGTCGCCCGGGACTAGTAGGCGAGCAGTACTTC TRBD2 NA TRBJ2-7 TRBV12-3/TRBV12-4 16
CAISDGAGELFF TGTGCCATCAGTGACGGGGCCGGGGAGCTGTTTTTT NA NA TRBJ2-2 TRBV10-3 12
CASSPTGAAKNIQYF TGTGCCAGCAGTCCAACGGGAGCAGCCAAAAACATTCAGTACTTC NA NA TRBJ2-4 TRBV12-3/TRBV12-4 15
CASSFPTSGRGGAEQFF TGTGCCAGCAGCTTCCCGACTAGCGGGAGAGGGGGAGCTGAGCAGTTCTTC TRBD2 NA TRBJ2-1 TRBV11-2 17
CASSLRKVRGHNEQFF TGTGCCAGCAGTTTAAGGAAGGTAAGAGGCCACAATGAGCAGTTCTTC NA medium-sized TRBJ2-1 TRBV27 16
CASSSGDRDPRYF TGTGCCAGCAGTTCCGGGGACCGGGACCCCCGATACTTC NA NA TRBJ2-7 TRBV6-5 13
CASSYSPGTGELFF TGTGCCAGCAGTTACTCGCCGGGAACCGGGGAGCTGTTTTTT NA few TRBJ2-2 TRBV6-2/TRBV6-3 14
CASDYTNSYNEQFF TGTGCCAGCGATTACACAAACTCCTACAATGAGCAGTTCTTC NA medium-sized TRBJ2-1 TRBV12-3/TRBV12-4 14
CSAPWTGYNEKLFF TGCAGTGCTCCTTGGACAGGGTATAATGAAAAACTGTTTTTT TRBD1 NA TRBJ1-4 TRBV20-1 14
CASSSSAFQPQHF NA NA few TRBJ1-5 TRBV12-3/TRBV12-4 13
CSARLIGYTF TGCAGTGCTAGGCTGATTGGCTACACCTTC NA few TRBJ1-2 TRBV20-1 10